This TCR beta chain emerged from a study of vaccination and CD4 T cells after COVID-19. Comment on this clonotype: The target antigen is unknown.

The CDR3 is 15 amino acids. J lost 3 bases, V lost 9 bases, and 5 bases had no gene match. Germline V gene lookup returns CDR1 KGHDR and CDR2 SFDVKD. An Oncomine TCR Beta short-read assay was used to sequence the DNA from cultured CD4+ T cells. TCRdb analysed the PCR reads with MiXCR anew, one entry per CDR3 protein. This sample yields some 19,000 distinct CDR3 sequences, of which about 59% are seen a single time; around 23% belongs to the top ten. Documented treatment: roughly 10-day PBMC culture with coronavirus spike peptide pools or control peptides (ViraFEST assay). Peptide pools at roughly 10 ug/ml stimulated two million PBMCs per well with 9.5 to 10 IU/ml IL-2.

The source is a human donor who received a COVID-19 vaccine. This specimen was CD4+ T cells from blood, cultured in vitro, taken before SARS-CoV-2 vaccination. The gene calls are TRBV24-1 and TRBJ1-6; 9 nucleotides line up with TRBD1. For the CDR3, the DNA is TGTGCCACCCGTCCGGGACAGGGCTATAATTCACCCCTCCACTTT. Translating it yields CATRPGQGYNSPLHF.